Here is one TCR beta chain with its context. The assay was immunoSEQ multiplex PCR, and TCRdb's table has in-frame clones only and misses some. The table records 250,000 to 300,000 clones, over 75% of them present only once. This sample is drawn from a study of blood T cell repertoires in COVID-19. In Cohort 3, a recovered donor had either two negative PCRs, clearance, or symptom resolution. Germline lookup yields CDR1 PRHDT and CDR2 FYEKMQ (reference sequence). The CDR3 runs to 15 residues. The trim removed 3 bases at V and 5 bases at J, leaving 7 bases unmatched. This sequence originates from a woman aged 50 to 60 who had recovered from COVID-19. Sequencing input: PBMCs or T cells enriched from blood (not recorded which). The rearrangement uses TRBV13 and TRBJ2-1; 7 positions match TRBD2. The CDR3 spells CASSFRSLADNEQFF. The CDR3 DNA reads TGTGCCAGCAGCTTCCGATCCCTAGCGGACAATGAGCAGTTCTTC.